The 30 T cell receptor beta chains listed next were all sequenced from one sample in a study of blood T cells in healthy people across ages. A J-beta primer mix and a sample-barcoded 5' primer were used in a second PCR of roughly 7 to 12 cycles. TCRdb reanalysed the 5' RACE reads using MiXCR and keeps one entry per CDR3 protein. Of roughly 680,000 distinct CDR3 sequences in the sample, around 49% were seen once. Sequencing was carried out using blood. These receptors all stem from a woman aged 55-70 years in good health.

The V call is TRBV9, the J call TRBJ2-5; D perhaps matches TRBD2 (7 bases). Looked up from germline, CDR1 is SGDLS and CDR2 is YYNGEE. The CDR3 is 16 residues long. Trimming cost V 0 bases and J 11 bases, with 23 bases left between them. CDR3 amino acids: CASSVGGGASSNEQYF. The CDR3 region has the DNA TGTGCCAGCAGCGTAGGCGGGGGCGCCTCCTCTAATGAGCAGTACTTC.

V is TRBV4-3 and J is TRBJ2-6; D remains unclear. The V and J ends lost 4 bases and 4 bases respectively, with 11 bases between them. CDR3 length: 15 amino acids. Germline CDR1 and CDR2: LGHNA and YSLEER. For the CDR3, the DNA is TGCGCCAGCAGCCCCGGTCGATTCGGGGCCAACGTCCTGACTTTC. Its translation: CASSPGRFGANVLTF.

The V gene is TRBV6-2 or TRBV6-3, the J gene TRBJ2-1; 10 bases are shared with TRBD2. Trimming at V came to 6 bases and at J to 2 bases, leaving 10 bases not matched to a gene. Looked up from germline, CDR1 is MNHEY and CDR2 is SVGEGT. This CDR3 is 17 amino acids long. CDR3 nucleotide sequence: TGTGCCAGCAGCCGCCCTAGCGGGAGTATACCCTACAATGAGCAGTTCTTC. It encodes CASSRPSGSIPYNEQFF.

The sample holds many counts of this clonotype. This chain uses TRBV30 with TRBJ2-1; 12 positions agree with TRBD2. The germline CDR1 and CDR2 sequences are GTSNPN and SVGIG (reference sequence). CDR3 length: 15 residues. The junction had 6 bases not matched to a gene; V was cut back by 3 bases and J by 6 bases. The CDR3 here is CAWRPSGRARNEQFF. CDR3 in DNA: TGTGCCTGGAGACCTAGCGGGAGGGCCCGCAATGAGCAGTTCTTC. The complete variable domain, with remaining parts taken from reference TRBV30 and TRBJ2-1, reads SQTIHQWPATLVQPVGSPLSLECTVEGTSNPNLYWYRQAAGRGLQLLFYSVGIGQISSEVPQNLSASRPQDRQFILSSKKLLLSDSGFYLCAWRPSGRARNEQFFGPGTRLTVL.

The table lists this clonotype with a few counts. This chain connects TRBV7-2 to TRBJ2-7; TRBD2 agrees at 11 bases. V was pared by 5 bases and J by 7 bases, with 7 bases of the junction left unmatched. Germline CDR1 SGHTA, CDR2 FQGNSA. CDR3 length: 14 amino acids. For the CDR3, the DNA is TGTGCCAGCAGCGGGACTAGCGGACTTAGGGAGCAGTACTTC. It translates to CASSGTSGLREQYF.

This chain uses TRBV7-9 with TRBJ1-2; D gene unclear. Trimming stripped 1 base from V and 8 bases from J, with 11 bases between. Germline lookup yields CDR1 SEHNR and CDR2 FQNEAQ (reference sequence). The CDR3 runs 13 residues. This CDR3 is CASSLEGGRGYTF. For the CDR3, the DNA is TGTGCCAGCAGCTTAGAAGGCGGCAGAGGCTACACCTTC.

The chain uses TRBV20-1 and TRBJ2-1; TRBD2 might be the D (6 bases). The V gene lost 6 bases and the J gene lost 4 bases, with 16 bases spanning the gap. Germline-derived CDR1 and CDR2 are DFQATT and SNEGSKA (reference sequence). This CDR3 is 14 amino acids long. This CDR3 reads CSASGWRTYNEQFF. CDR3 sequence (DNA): TGCAGTGCAAGCGGGTGGCGGACGTACAATGAGCAGTTCTTC.

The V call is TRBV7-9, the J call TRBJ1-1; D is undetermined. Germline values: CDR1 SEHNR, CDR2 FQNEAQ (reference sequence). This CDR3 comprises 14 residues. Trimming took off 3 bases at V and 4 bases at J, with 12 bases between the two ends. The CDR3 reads CASSFGNWGTEAFF. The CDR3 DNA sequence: TGTGCCAGCAGCTTTGGGAATTGGGGCACTGAAGCTTTCTTT.

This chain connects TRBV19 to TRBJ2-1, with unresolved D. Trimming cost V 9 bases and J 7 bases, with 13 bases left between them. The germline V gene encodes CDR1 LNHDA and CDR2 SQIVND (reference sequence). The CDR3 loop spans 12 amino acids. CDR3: CASLNQRNEQFF. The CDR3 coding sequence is TGTGCCAGCCTGAATCAGAGAAATGAGCAGTTCTTC.

This chain's CDR3 is CASGLGTSTDTQYF. The CDR3, as DNA: TGTGCTAGTGGTTTGGGGACTAGCACAGATACGCAGTATTTT. This chain joins TRBV12-5 and TRBJ2-3, with D possibly matching TRBD2 (5 bases). Trimming removed 1 base from V and 0 bases from J, with 5 bases in between. CDR3 size: 14 residues. Per the germline V gene, CDR1 is LGHNT and CDR2 is FRNRAP.

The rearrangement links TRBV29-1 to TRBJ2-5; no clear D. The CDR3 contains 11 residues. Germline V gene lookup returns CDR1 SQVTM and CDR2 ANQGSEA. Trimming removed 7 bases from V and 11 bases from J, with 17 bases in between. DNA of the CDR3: TGCAGCGCCCGTGACTTGCCCCGGCAGTACTTC. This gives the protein CSARDLPRQYF.

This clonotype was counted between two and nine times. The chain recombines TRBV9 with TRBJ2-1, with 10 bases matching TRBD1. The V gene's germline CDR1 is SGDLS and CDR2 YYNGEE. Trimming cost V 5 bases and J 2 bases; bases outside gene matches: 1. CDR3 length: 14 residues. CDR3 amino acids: CASRTGGAYNEQFF. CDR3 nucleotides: TGTGCCAGCAGGACAGGGGGCGCCTACAATGAGCAGTTCTTC.

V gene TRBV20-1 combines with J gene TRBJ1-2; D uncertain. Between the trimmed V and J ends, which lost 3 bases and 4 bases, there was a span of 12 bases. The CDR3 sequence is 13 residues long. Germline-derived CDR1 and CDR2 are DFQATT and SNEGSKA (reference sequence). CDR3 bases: TGCAGTGCTAGCGTGGGGTCCAGCTATGGCTACACCTTC. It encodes CSASVGSSYGYTF.

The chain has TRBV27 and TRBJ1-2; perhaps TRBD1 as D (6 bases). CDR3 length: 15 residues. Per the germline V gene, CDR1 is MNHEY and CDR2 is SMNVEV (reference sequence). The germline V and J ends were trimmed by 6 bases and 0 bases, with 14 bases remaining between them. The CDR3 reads CASSPDSLSNYGYTF. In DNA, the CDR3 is TGTGCCAGCAGCCCGGACAGCCTATCTAACTATGGCTACACCTTC.

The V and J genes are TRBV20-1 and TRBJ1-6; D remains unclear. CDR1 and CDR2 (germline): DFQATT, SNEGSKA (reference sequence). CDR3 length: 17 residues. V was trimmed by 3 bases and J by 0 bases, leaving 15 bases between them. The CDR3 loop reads CSASRDFLSSYNSPLHF. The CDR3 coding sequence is TGCAGTGCTAGCCGAGACTTTCTGAGCTCCTATAATTCACCCCTCCACTTT.

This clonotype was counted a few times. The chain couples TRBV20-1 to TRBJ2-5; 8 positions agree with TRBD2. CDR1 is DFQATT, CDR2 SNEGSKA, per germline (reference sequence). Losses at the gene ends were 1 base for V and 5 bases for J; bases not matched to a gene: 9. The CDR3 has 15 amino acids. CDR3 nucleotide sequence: TGCAGTGCTAGAGCTCCAGCGGGAGTTTGGGAGACCCAGTACTTC. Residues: CSARAPAGVWETQYF.

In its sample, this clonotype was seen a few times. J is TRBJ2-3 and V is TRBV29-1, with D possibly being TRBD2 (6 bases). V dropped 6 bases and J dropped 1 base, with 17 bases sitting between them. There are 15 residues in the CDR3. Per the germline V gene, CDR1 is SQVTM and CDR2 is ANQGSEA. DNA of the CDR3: TGCAGCGTGCGAAGCGCGAGGAGGGGCACAGATACGCAGTATTTT. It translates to CSVRSARRGTDTQYF.

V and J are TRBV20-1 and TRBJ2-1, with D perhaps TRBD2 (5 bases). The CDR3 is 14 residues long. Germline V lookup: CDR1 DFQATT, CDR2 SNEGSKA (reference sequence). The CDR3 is CSGRALGSYNEQFF. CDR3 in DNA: TGCAGCGGGCGGGCCCTAGGCTCCTACAATGAGCAGTTCTTC.

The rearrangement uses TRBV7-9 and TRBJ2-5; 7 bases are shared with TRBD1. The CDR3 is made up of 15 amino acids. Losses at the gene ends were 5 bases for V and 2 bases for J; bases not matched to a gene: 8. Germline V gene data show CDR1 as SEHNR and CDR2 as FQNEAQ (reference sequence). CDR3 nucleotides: TGTGCCAGCAGCCCCTACGGGACAGTACAAGAGACCCAGTACTTC. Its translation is CASSPYGTVQETQYF.

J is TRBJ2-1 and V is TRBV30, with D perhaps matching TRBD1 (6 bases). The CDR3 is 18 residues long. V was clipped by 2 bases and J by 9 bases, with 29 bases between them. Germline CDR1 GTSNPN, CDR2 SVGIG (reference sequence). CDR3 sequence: CAWSIPPIRQEWSGEQFF. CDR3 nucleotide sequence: TGTGCCTGGAGTATTCCTCCTATCCGACAGGAATGGTCGGGTGAGCAGTTCTTC. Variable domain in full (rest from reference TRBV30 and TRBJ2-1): SQTIHQWPATLVQPVGSPLSLECTVEGTSNPNLYWYRQAAGRGLQLLFYSVGIGQISSEVPQNLSASRPQDRQFILSSKKLLLSDSGFYLCAWSIPPIRQEWSGEQFFGPGTRLTVL.

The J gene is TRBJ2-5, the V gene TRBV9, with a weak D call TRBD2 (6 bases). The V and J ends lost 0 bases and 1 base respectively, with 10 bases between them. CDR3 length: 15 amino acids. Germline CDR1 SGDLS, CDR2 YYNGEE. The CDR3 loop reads CASSVDLASQETQYF. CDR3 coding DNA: TGTGCCAGCAGCGTAGATCTAGCGTCCCAAGAGACCCAGTACTTC.

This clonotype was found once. The CDR3 coding sequence is TGTGCCAGCAGCTCTGGCAGCGGGAGGGATCAAGAGACCCAGTTCTTC. It codes for CASSSGSGRDQETQFF. This chain links TRBV7-9 with TRBJ2-1; 10 bases match TRBD2. The length of the CDR3 is 16 residues. CDR1 and CDR2 (germline): SEHNR, FQNEAQ (reference sequence). Trimming at V came to 4 bases and at J to 13 bases, leaving 16 bases not matched to a gene.

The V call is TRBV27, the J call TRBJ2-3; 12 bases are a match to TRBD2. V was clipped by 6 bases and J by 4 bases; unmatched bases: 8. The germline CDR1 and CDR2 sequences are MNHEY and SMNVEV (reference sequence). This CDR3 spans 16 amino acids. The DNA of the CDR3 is TGTGCCAGCAGCCTCACCCTAGCGGGAGGGCCAGATACGCAGTATTTT. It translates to CASSLTLAGGPDTQYF.

In nucleotides, the CDR3 is TGTGCCAGCAGCTTAACGGCTCCCTCGGGCTACAATGAGCAGTTCTTC. Translation gives CASSLTAPSGYNEQFF. V is TRBV7-3 and J is TRBJ2-1, with D unresolved. CDR1 is SGHTA, CDR2 FQGTGA, per germline. The V end was cut by 0 bases, the J end by 3 bases, with 12 bases between. This CDR3 contains 16 residues.

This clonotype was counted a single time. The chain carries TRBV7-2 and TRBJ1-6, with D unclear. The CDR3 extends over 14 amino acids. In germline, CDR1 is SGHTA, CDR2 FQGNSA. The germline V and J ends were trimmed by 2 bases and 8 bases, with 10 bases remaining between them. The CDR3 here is CASSLPPPYSPLHF. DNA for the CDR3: TGTGCCAGCAGCTTACCTCCGCCCTATTCACCCCTCCACTTT.

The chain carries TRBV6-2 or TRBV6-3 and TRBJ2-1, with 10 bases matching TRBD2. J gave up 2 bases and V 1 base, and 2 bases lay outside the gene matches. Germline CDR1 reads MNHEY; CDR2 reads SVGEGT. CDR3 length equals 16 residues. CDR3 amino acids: CASSYWTSGTYNEQFF. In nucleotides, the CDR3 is TGTGCCAGCAGTTACTGGACTAGCGGCACCTACAATGAGCAGTTCTTC.

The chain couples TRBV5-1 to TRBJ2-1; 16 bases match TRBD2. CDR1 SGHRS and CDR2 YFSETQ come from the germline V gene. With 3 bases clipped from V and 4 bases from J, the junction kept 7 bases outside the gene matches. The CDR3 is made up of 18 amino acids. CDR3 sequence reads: CASSSGLAGGPRYNEQFF. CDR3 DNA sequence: TGCGCCAGCAGCTCGGGACTAGCGGGAGGGCCGAGATACAATGAGCAGTTCTTC.

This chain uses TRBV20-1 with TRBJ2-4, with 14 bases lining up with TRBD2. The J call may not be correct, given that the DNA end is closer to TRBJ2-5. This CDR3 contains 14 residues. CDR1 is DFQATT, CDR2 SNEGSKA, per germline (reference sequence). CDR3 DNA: TGCAGTGCCCATCGGACTAGCGGGAGGGAGACCCAGTACTTC. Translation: CSAHRTSGRETQYF.

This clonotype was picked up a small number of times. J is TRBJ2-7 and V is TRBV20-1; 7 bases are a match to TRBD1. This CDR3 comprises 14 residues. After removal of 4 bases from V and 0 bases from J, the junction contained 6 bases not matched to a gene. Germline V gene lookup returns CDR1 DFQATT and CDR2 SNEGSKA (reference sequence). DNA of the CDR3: TGCAGTGCTATCGAGACAGGGCGCTCCTACGAGCAGTACTTC. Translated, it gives CSAIETGRSYEQYF.

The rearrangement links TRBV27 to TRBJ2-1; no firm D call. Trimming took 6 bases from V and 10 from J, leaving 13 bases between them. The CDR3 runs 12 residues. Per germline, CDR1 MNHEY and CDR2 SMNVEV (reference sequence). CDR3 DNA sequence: TGTGCCAGCAGCCTACGTGATGGGGAGCAGTTCTTC. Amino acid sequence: CASSLRDGEQFF.